This entry lists 25 T cell receptor beta chains sequenced from one sample in a study of early T cells in non-severe SARS-CoV-2 infection. TCRdb fed the 5' RACE reads into MiXCR, producing one record per CDR3 protein. The table shows roughly 45,000 distinct CDR3 sequences, with around 6.5% occurring only once. Sequencing was performed on whole blood, taken at baseline. The receptor source for this set is an adult who was a healthcare worker with PCR-confirmed SARS-CoV-2 infection or an uninfected control (not recorded which).

The chain is built from TRBV7-9 and TRBJ2-3, with TRBD2 matching over 10 bases. This CDR3 contains 14 residues. Germline loops: CDR1 SEHNR, CDR2 FQNEAQ (reference sequence). Germline trimming cut 5 bases from V and 4 bases from J; bases unmatched to any gene: 3. The CDR3 DNA reads TGTGCCAGCAGCCCCGGGACTAGCGCAGATACGCAGTATTTT. Translated, it gives CASSPGTSADTQYF.

The chain uses TRBV10-3 and TRBJ1-5, with D uncertain. V was trimmed by 11 bases and J by 3 bases, leaving 8 bases between them. This CDR3 spans 11 amino acids. The germline V gene has CDR1 ENHRY and CDR2 SYGVKD. The CDR3 DNA sequence: TGTGCCTCCGGGGACAATCAGCCCCAGCATTTT. It is translated as CASGDNQPQHF.

In its sample, this clonotype was seen many times. The chain has TRBV12-3 or TRBV12-4 and TRBJ2-3; 7 positions match TRBD2. There are 14 residues in the CDR3. V was pared by 7 bases and J by 6 bases, with 10 bases of the junction left unmatched. Here the CDR3 DNA reads TGTGCCAGCATCCTTCTCGGGAGGTCGGATACGCAGTATTTT. This sequence encodes CASILLGRSDTQYF.

This clonotype is a singleton in its sample. This chain connects TRBV12-3 or TRBV12-4 to TRBJ1-6, with D tentatively TRBD1 (5 bases). This CDR3 spans 15 amino acids. V was pared by 4 bases and J by 6 bases, with 13 bases between. CDR3 sequence (DNA): TGTGCCAGCAGTTCCTGGGGCGGGACTAATTCACCCCTCCACTTT. Encoded protein: CASSSWGGTNSPLHF.

This clonotype was seen many times. The chain joins TRBV20-1 to TRBJ2-1; D may correspond to TRBD1 or TRBD2 (7 bases each). Trimming took 5 bases from V and 1 from J, leaving 18 bases between them. CDR3 length: 16 amino acids. From germline, CDR1 is DFQATT and CDR2 SNEGSKA (reference sequence). The CDR3 loop is CSAPREGARSYNEQFF. In DNA, the CDR3 is TGCAGTGCTCCTAGGGAGGGGGCGCGATCCTACAATGAGCAGTTCTTC.

This clonotype was picked up many times. The V call is TRBV19, the J call TRBJ1-5; D is unresolved. The CDR3 spans 14 residues. Germline CDR1 is LNHDA and CDR2 is SQIVND (reference sequence). The V and J ends lost 1 base and 4 bases respectively, with 8 bases between them. The CDR3 protein is CASSIGVGNQPQHF. The CDR3 DNA is TGTGCCAGTAGTATAGGGGTGGGAAATCAGCCCCAGCATTTT.

This clonotype was found many times. This rearrangement joins TRBV7-6 to TRBJ1-5; D is uncertain. Germline CDR1 and CDR2: SGHVS and FNYEAQ. The V and J ends lost 0 bases and 5 bases respectively, with 11 bases between them. The CDR3 length is 15 residues. CDR3 sequence: CASSLAGRNDQPQHF. Written as DNA, the CDR3 is TGTGCCAGCAGCTTAGCAGGGCGCAATGATCAGCCCCAGCATTTT.

This clonotype was counted at least ten times. This chain joins TRBV9 and TRBJ1-6, with D maybe TRBD1 (5 bases). V was trimmed by 0 bases and J by 7 bases, leaving 11 bases between them. Germline V CDR1 and CDR2: SGDLS, YYNGEE. This CDR3 spans 15 amino acids. The CDR3 coding sequence is TGTGCCAGCAGCGTAGGTGGGACGGGGAATTCACCCCTCCACTTT. It yields the protein CASSVGGTGNSPLHF. Full variable domain (outside the CDR3, taken from reference TRBV9 and TRBJ1-6): DSGVTQTPKHLITATGQRVTLRCSPRSGDLSVYWYQQSLDQGLQFLIQYYNGEERAKGNILERFSAQQFPDLHSELNLSSLELGDSALYFCASSVGGTGNSPLHFGNGTRLTVT.

The chain employs TRBV28 and TRBJ2-7, with no clear D. V was cut by 11 bases and J by 0 bases, with 14 bases left in between. The germline gives CDR1 MDHEN, CDR2 SYDVKM. This CDR3 has 13 residues. The CDR3 bases are TGTGCCCCCCGGCCCCGGAGCTCCTACGAGCAGTACTTC. As protein: CAPRPRSSYEQYF. Complete variable domain (other parts from reference TRBV28 and TRBJ2-7): DVKVTQSSRYLVKRTGEKVFLECVQDMDHENMFWYRQDPGLGLRLIYFSYDVKMKEKGDIPEGYSVSREKKERFSLILESASTNQTSMYLCAPRPRSSYEQYFGPGTRLTVT.

This clonotype was seen more than once but under ten times. The rearrangement uses TRBV18 and TRBJ1-2; D uncertain. The CDR3 has 15 residues. V lost 1 base to trimming and J lost 2 bases, with 11 bases between them. Germline V gives CDR1 KGHSH, CDR2 LQKENI. CDR3 sequence: CASSPRPPPNYGYTF. The CDR3 DNA reads TGTGCCAGCTCACCACGACCCCCGCCCAACTATGGCTACACCTTC.

This clonotype was observed many times. The chain uses TRBV5-4 and TRBJ2-2, with 10 bases that match TRBD1. The CDR3 covers 17 residues. Per the germline V gene, CDR1 is SGHNT and CDR2 is YYREEE (reference sequence). The trim removed 4 bases at V and 8 bases at J, leaving 14 bases unmatched. The CDR3 here is CASSPPGQGSLLGELFF. The CDR3, as DNA: TGTGCCAGCAGCCCTCCGGGACAGGGGTCCCTCCTTGGGGAGCTGTTTTTT.

The chain uses TRBV12-3 or TRBV12-4 and TRBJ1-6; D gene unclear. This CDR3 has 12 residues. Deletions cut 5 bases from V and 8 bases from J, with 7 bases between. The CDR3 loop is CASSQGDSPLHF. Written as DNA, the CDR3 is TGTGCCAGCAGTCAAGGAGATTCACCCCTCCACTTT.

This clonotype was detected many times. J is TRBJ1-1 and V is TRBV7-9, with 9 bases matching TRBD1. Germline V gene lookup returns CDR1 SEHNR and CDR2 FQNEAQ (reference sequence). V lost 4 bases and J lost 11; bases outside the gene matches: 14. The CDR3 spans 15 residues. CDR3 region: CASSSSLWDRENAFF. The CDR3 coding sequence is TGTGCCAGCAGCTCCTCCCTTTGGGACAGGGAAAACGCTTTCTTT. The full variable domain, its missing parts supplied by reference TRBV7-9 and TRBJ1-1, is DTGVSQNPRHKITKRGQNVTFRCDPISEHNRLYWYRQTLGQGPEFLTYFQNEAQLEKSRLLSDRFSAERPKGSFSTLEIQRTEQGDSAMYLCASSSSLWDRENAFFGQGTRLTVV.

This clonotype was seen many times. The V call is TRBV7-2, the J call TRBJ2-3; D might be TRBD1 or TRBD2, each matching 5 bases. This CDR3 comprises 14 residues. V dropped 3 bases and J dropped 5 bases, with 12 bases sitting between them. Germline CDR1 reads SGHTA; CDR2 reads FQGNSA. In DNA form, the CDR3 reads TGTGCCAGCAGCTTCCGGGACCTTCGAGATACGCAGTATTTT. Amino acid sequence: CASSFRDLRDTQYF.

There are many counts of this clonotype. The chain couples TRBV27 to TRBJ2-3; 7 nucleotides agree with TRBD2. The germline CDR1 and CDR2 sequences are MNHEY and SMNVEV (reference sequence). The CDR3 is 15 amino acids. V shed 4 bases and J 1 base; nucleotides not matched to a gene: 5. This chain's CDR3 is CASSSWAGGTDTQYF. The CDR3 DNA is TGTGCCAGCAGTTCCTGGGCGGGAGGCACAGATACGCAGTATTTT.

This clonotype was seen ten or more times. This chain links TRBV20-1 with TRBJ2-5, with 8 bases matching TRBD2. The V gene end was trimmed by 6 bases and the J gene end by 6 bases; junction bases not matched to a gene: 9. In germline, CDR1 is DFQATT, CDR2 SNEGSKA (reference sequence). CDR3 size: 13 residues. CDR3 nucleotides: TGCAGTGCCTCAGGACTAGCTTTTAAGACCCAGTACTTC. This translates into CSASGLAFKTQYF.

This clonotype was seen more than once but under ten times. The chain recombines TRBV29-1 with TRBJ2-7; 7 nucleotides agree with TRBD2. V gave up 0 bases and J gave up 4 bases; unmatched junction bases: 9. Germline assignment: CDR1 SQVTM and CDR2 ANQGSEA. The CDR3 length is 15 residues. The DNA of the CDR3 is TGCAGCGTTGAAGAGAGAGGGCGGGAGCAATACGAGCAGTACGTC. Translated, it gives CSVEERGREQYEQYV.

The rearrangement joins TRBV11-1 to TRBJ2-2; TRBD2 matches 14 bases. J was trimmed by 5 bases and V by 5 bases; bases with no gene match: 4. There are 16 residues in the CDR3. Per germline, CDR1 SGHAT and CDR2 FQDESV (reference sequence). In nucleotides, the CDR3 is TGTGCCAGCAGCCCTCGACTAGCGGGAGGGACCGGGGAGCTGTTTTTT. It is translated as CASSPRLAGGTGELFF.

The table lists this clonotype with a few counts. As DNA, the CDR3 is TGCAGTGCTAGGGAACCCCGGGACGAAAAAAACATTCAGTACTTC. It specifies CSAREPRDEKNIQYF. The chain uses TRBV20-1 and TRBJ2-4; TRBD1 or TRBD2 may be the D gene (5 bases each). The CDR3 contains 15 residues. Germline V gene sequence: CDR1 DFQATT, CDR2 SNEGSKA (reference sequence). Trimming shortened V by 3 bases and J by 4 bases, and 16 bases separated the two germline ends.

This clonotype was seen many times. This chain uses TRBV19 with TRBJ2-5; tentative D call: TRBD1 (7 bases). The germline CDR1 and CDR2 sequences are LNHDA and SQIVND (reference sequence). The CDR3 runs 13 residues. Trimming cost V 5 bases and J 5 bases, with 12 bases left between them. The CDR3 nucleotides read TGTGCCAGTAGTCAGGGGGGATTGGAGACCCAGTACTTC. Protein sequence: CASSQGGLETQYF.

The chain carries TRBV7-2 and TRBJ2-1; a weak D match, TRBD2 (6 bases). CDR3 length: 14 amino acids. Trimming took 0 bases from V and 6 from J, leaving 9 bases between them. CDR1 and CDR2 (germline): SGHTA, FQGNSA. DNA of the CDR3: TGTGCCAGCAGCTTAGCTCTTAGCGGCAATGAGCAGTTCTTC. This sequence encodes CASSLALSGNEQFF. Using reference TRBV7-2 and TRBJ2-1 for the parts outside the CDR3, the full variable domain is GAGVSQSPSNKVTEKGKDVELRCDPISGHTALYWYRQSLGQGLEFLIYFQGNSAPDKSGLPSDRFSAERTGGSVSTLTIQRTQQEDSAVYLCASSLALSGNEQFFGPGTRLTVL.

This clonotype was detected only a few times. V usage is TRBV27 and J usage is TRBJ2-4; D is ambiguous. Trimming stripped 4 bases from V and 2 bases from J, with 12 bases between. The germline V gene has CDR1 MNHEY and CDR2 SMNVEV (reference sequence). This CDR3 contains 15 residues. The DNA for the CDR3 is TGTGCCAGCAGTTCCCTGGAAGGGACCAAAAACATTCAGTACTTC. Translation: CASSSLEGTKNIQYF.

This clonotype was observed a handful of times. This chain joins TRBV5-1 and TRBJ2-7; 10 bases fit TRBD2. V trimming: 2 bases; J trimming: 2 bases; junction bases outside the gene matches: 7. This CDR3 is built from 16 residues. From germline, CDR1 is SGHRS and CDR2 YFSETQ. In DNA form, the CDR3 reads TGCGCCAGCAGCTTAGTAGCGGGAGGACCAACCTACGAGCAGTACTTC. It translates to CASSLVAGGPTYEQYF.

This clonotype was found many times. The chain has TRBV29-1 and TRBJ2-7; the match to TRBD2 covers 13 bases. The CDR3 covers 15 residues. Germline CDR1 reads SQVTM; CDR2 reads ANQGSEA. V trimming: 4 bases; J trimming: 0 bases; junction bases outside the gene matches: 3. CDR3 nucleotides: TGCAGCGTTGTACTAGCGGGAGGGAGCTCCTACGAGCAGTACTTC. It encodes CSVVLAGGSSYEQYF.

This clonotype was counted at least ten times. This sequence joins TRBV28 and TRBJ1-4; D is unclear. V lost 3 bases to trimming and J lost 9 bases, with 17 bases between them. Germline assignment: CDR1 MDHEN and CDR2 SYDVKM. CDR3 length equals 15 residues. In DNA, the CDR3 is TGTGCCAGCAGTTTTCGGACTGCAAGCACCCAAAAACTGTTTTTT. As protein: CASSFRTASTQKLFF.